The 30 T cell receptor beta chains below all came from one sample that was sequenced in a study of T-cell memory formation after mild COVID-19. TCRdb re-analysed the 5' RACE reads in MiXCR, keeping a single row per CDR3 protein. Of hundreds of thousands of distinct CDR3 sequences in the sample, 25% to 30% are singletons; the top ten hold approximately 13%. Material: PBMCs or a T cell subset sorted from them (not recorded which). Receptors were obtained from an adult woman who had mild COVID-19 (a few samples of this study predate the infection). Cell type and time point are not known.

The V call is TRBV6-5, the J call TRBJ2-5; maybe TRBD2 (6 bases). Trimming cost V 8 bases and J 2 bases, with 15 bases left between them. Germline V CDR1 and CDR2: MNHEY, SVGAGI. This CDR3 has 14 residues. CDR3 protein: CASCGGKGQETQYF. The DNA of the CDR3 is TGTGCCAGCTGTGGAGGGAAGGGACAAGAGACCCAGTACTTC.

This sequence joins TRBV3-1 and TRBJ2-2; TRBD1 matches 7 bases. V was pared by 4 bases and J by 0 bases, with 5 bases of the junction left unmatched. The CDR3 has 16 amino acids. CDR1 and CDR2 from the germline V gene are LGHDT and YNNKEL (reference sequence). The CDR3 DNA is TGTGCCAGCAGCCGGGGGCAGGGGGCGAACACCGGGGAGCTGTTTTTT. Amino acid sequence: CASSRGQGANTGELFF.

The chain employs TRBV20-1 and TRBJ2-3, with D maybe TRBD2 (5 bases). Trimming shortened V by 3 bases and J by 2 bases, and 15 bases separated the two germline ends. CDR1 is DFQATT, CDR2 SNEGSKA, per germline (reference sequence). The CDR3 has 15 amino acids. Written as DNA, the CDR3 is TGCAGTGCTAGTGGACTCCAGATTTTCACAGATACGCAGTATTTT. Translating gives CSASGLQIFTDTQYF.

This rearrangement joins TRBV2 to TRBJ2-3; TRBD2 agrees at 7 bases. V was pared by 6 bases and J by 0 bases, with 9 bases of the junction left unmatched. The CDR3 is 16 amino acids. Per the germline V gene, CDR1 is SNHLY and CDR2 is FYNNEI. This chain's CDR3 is CASSPSLAASTDTQYF. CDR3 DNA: TGTGCCAGCAGCCCCTCCCTAGCGGCCAGCACAGATACGCAGTATTTT.

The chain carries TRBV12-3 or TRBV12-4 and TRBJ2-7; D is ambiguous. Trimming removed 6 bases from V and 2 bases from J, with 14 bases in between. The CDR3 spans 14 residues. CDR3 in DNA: TGTGCCAGCAGCTATGTATTAGTCCCCTACGAGCAGTACTTC. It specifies CASSYVLVPYEQYF.

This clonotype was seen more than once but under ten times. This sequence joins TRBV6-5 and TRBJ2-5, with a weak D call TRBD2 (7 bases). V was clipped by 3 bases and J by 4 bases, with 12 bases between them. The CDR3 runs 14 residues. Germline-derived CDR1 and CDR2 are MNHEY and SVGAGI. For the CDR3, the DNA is TGTGCCAGCAGTTATGGCGGGGGCCGAGAGACCCAGTACTTC. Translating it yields CASSYGGGRETQYF.

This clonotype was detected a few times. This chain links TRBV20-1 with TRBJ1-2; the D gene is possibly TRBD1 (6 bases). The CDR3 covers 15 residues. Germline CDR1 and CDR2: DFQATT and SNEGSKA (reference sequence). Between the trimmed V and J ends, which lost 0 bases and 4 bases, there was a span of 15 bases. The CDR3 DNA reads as TGCAGTGCTAGAGATCCCAGGGGTGGGGTCTATGGCTACACCTTC. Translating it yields CSARDPRGGVYGYTF.

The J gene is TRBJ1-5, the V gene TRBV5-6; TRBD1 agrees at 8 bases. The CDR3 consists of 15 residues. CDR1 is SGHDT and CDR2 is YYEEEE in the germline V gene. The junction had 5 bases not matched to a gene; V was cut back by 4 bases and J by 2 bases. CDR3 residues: CASSARGPGNQPQHF. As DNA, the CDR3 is TGTGCCAGCAGCGCCAGGGGGCCGGGCAATCAGCCCCAGCATTTT.

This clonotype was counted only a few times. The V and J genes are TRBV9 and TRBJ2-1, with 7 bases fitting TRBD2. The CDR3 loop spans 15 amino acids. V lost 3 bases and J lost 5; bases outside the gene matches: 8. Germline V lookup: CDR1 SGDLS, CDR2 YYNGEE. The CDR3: CASSAGGAGHNEQFF. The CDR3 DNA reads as TGTGCCAGCAGCGCGGGGGGAGCGGGCCACAATGAGCAGTTCTTC. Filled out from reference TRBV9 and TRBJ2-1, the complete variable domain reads DSGVTQTPKHLITATGQRVTLRCSPRSGDLSVYWYQQSLDQGLQFLIQYYNGEERAKGNILERFSAQQFPDLHSELNLSSLELGDSALYFCASSAGGAGHNEQFFGPGTRLTVL.

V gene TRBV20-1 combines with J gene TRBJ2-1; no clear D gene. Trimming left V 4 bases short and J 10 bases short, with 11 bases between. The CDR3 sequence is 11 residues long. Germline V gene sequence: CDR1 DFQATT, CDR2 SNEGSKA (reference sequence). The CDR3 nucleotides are TGCAGTGCTATTCGGCTGCTCGAGCAGTTCTTC. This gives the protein CSAIRLLEQFF.

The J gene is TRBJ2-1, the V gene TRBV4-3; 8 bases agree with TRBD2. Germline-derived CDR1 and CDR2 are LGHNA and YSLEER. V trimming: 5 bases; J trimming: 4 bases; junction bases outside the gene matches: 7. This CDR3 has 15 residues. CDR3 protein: CASSSELAVYNEQFF. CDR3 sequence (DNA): TGCGCCAGCAGCTCAGAACTAGCGGTTTACAATGAGCAGTTCTTC.

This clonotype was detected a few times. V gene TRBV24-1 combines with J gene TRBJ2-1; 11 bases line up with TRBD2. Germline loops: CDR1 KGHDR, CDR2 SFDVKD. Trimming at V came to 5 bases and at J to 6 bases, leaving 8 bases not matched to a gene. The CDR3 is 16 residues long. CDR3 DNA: TGTGCCACCAGTGCGGGTTTTACTAGCGGGAGCAATGAGCAGTTCTTC. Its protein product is CATSAGFTSGSNEQFF.

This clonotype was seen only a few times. CDR3 loop: CASCPQGTGAAGELFF. CDR3 sequence (DNA): TGTGCCAGTTGCCCCCAGGGGACAGGGGCGGCCGGGGAGCTGTTTTTT. This sequence joins TRBV12-3 or TRBV12-4 and TRBJ2-2, with 10 bases identical to TRBD1. The CDR3 loop spans 16 amino acids. Trimming at V came to 9 bases and at J to 6 bases, leaving 13 bases not matched to a gene.

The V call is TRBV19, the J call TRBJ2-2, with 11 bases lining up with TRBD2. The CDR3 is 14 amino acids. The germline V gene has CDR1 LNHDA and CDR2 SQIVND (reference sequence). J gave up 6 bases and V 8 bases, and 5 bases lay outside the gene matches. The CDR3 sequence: CASLLAGEAGELFF. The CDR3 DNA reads TGTGCCAGTTTACTAGCGGGGGAAGCCGGGGAGCTGTTTTTT.

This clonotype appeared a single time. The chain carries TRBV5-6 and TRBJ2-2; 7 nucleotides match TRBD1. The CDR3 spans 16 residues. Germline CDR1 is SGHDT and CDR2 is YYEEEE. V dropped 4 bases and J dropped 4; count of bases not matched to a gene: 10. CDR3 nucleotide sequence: TGTGCCAGCAGCGTCGGGCCGAACAGGGGCACCGGGGAGCTGTTTTTT. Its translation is CASSVGPNRGTGELFF.

As DNA, the CDR3 is TGCAGCGTTGAAGATGGAGGCGGGGATGGCTACACCTTC. Translated: CSVEDGGGDGYTF. V is TRBV29-1 and J is TRBJ1-2; D ambiguous. Trimming cost V 0 bases and J 6 bases, with 11 bases left between them. Germline CDR1 and CDR2: SQVTM and ANQGSEA. There are 13 residues in the CDR3.

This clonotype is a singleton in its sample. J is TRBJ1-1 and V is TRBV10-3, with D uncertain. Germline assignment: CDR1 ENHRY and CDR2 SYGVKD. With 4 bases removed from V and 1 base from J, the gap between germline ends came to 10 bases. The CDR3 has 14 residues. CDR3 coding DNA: TGTGCCATCAGTGGGCGGACGGAGAACACTGAAGCTTTCTTT. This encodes CAISGRTENTEAFF.

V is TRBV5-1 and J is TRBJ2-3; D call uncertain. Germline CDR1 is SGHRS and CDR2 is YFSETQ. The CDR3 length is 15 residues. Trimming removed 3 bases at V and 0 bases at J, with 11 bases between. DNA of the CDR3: TGCGCCAGCAGCTCCCGGGCAGATAGCACAGATACGCAGTATTTT. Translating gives CASSSRADSTDTQYF.

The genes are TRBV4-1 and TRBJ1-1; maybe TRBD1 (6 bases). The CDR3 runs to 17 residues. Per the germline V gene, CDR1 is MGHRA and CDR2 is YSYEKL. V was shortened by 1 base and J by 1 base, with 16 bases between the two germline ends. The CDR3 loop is CASSQARPADRNTEAFF. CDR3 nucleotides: TGCGCCAGCAGCCAAGCTCGACCGGCGGACAGGAACACTGAAGCTTTCTTT.

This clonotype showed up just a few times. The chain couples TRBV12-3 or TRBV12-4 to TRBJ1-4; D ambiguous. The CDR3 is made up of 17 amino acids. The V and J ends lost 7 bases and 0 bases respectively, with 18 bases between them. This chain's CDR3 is CASTHFVVQPTNEKLFF. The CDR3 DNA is TGTGCCAGCACCCACTTTGTGGTGCAGCCAACTAATGAAAAACTGTTTTTT.

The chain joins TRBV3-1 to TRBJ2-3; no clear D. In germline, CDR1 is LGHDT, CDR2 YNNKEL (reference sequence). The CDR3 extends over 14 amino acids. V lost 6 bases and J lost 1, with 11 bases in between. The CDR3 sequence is CASSLGRRTDTQYF. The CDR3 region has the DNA TGTGCCAGCAGTCTTGGCCGACGCACAGATACGCAGTATTTT.

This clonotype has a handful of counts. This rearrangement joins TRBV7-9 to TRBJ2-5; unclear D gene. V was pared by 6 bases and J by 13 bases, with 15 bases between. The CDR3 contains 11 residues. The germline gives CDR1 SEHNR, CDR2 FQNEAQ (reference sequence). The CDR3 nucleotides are TGTGCCAGCAGTCCCACAGACTCGGCGTACTTC. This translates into CASSPTDSAYF.

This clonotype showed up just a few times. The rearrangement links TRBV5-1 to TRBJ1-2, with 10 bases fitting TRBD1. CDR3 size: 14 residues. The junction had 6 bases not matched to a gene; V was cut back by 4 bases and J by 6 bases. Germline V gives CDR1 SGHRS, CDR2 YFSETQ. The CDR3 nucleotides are TGCGCCAGCAGCCGGGACAGGGGCAGGGATGGCTACACCTTC. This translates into CASSRDRGRDGYTF.

The CDR3, as DNA: TGTGCCAGCGCACAGGGTGTCCCCGGGGAGCTGTTTTTT. This translates into CASAQGVPGELFF. The chain employs TRBV11-3 and TRBJ2-2, with D possibly being TRBD1 (6 bases). The CDR3 runs 13 residues. Germline CDR1 and CDR2: SGHNT and YENEEA. V gave up 8 bases and J gave up 6 bases, with 13 bases separating them.

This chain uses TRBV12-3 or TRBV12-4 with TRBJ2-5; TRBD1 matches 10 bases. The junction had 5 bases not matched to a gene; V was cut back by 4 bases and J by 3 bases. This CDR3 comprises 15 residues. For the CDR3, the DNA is TGTGCCAGCAGTTGGTCGGGGACAGGGGAAGAGACCCAGTACTTC. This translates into CASSWSGTGEETQYF.

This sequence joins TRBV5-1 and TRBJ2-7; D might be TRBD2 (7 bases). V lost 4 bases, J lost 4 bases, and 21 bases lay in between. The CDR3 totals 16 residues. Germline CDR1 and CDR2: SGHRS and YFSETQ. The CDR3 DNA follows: TGCGCCAGCAGCCAAATTGGGGGGGCCTCAGTTTACGAGCAGTACTTC. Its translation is CASSQIGGASVYEQYF.

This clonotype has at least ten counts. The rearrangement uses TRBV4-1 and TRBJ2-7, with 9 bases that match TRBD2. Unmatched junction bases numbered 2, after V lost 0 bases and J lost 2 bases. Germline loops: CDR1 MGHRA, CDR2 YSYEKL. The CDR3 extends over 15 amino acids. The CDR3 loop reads CASSQERGGPYEQYF. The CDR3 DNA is TGCGCCAGCAGCCAAGAGCGGGGGGGCCCCTACGAGCAGTACTTC.

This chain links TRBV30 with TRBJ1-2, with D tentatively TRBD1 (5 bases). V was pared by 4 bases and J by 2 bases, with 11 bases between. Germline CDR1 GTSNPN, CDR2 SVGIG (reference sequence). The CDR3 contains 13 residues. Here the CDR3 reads CAWTGGGNYGYTF. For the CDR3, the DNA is TGTGCCTGGACCGGGGGAGGGAACTATGGCTACACCTTC.

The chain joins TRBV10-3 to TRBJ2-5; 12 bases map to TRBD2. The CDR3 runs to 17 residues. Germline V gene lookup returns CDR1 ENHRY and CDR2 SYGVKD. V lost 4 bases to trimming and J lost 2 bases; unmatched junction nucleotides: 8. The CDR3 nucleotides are TGTGCCATCAGTGCACTAGCGGGAGGAGGAGGTCAAGAGACCCAGTACTTC. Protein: CAISALAGGGGQETQYF.

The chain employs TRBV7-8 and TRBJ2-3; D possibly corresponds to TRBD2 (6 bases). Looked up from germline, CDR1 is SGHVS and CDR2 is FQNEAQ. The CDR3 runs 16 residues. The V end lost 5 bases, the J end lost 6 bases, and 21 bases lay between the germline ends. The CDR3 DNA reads TGTGCCAGCAGCCCTCGAACTGGAGGGCCTCTGGATACGCAGTATTTT. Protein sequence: CASSPRTGGPLDTQYF.